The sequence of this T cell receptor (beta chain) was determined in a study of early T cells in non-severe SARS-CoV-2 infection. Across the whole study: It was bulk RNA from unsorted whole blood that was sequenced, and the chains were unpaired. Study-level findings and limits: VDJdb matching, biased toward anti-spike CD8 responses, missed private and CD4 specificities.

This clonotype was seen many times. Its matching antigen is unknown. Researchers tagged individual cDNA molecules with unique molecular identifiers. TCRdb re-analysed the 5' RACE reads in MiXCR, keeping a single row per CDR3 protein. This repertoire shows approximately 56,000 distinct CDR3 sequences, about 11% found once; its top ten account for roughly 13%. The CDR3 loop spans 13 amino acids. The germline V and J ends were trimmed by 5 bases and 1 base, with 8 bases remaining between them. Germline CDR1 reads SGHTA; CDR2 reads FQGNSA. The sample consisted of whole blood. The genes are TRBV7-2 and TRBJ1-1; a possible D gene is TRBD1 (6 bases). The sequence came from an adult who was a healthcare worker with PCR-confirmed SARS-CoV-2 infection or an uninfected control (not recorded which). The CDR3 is CASSRQANTEAFF. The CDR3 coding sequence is TGTGCCAGCAGCAGACAGGCGAACACTGAAGCTTTCTTT.